What follows describes a single T cell receptor (beta chain). The antigen is undetermined. The sample comes from a study of cytomegalovirus exposure and HLA in healthy donors. PCR amplification relied on 60 Vbeta primers (plus 13 Jbeta primers). Original processing notes: Later reanalysis found 75 million to 95 million unique TCR beta chains, around 11 million of them shared. The protocol was immunoSEQ multiplex PCR, while the TCRdb copy is restricted to in-frame clones and leaves out a portion. D and trimming were read from the DNA, whereas the V and J calls and clone size are those reported in that table. The repertoire holds about 98,000 clones, with around 80% as singletons. CDR3 length: 14 amino acids. The V gene's germline CDR1 is MGHDK and CDR2 SYGVNS. Trimming removed 4 bases from V and 4 bases from J, with 13 bases in between. General study points: Several top significant clusters appeared, in a later analysis, to be linked to common viral pathogens. By a later analysis, the bulk of CMV-associated TCR beta chains appeared HLA-restricted.

The TCR comes from a man aged 55 to 69 in good health and CMV-seropositive. V gene TRBV25-1 combines with J gene TRBJ1-2; the D is unclear. What was sequenced was PBMCs. Here the CDR3 reads CASSGTAEFYGYTF. CDR3 in DNA: TGTGCCAGCAGTGGAACAGCTGAGTTCTATGGCTACACCTTC.